These T cell receptor beta chains were read from a single sample in a study of blood T cell repertoires in COVID-19. Sequenced by immunoSEQ multiplex PCR; TCRdb stores in-frame clones only, minus some. The sample lists approximately 90,000 clones; around 87% were seen once. Sequenced input: peripheral blood. These receptor sequences come from a human donor with acute or convalescent COVID-19. The donor label of this sample is uncertain. CDR3s include the opening cysteine and the closing phenylalanine or tryptophan. The order of the fields is clone size, V gene, J gene, D gene, CDR3 DNA, CDR3 protein. A D gene is named only where the DNA matches it firmly. Not every row has a clone size; where given, it reads once, few, many or a size class.

-	TRBV7-9	TRBJ1-1	-	TGTGCCAGCAGCTTATTCGAGGTCACTGAAGCTTTCTTT	CASSLFEVTEAFF
-	TRBV4-1	TRBJ2-1	TRBD2	TGCGCCAGCAGCCAAGTAAGCGGGGGCCTCTACAATGAGCAGTTCTTC	CASSQVSGGLYNEQFF
-	TRBV10-3	TRBJ2-5	-	TGTGCCATCAGGAGCGGTCAAGAGACCCAGTACTTC	CAIRSGQETQYF
-	TRBV19	TRBJ1-5	TRBD1	TGTGCCAGTAGTTTCACAGGGGATCAGCCCCAGCATTTT	CASSFTGDQPQHF
-	TRBV6-5	TRBJ2-7	TRBD2	TGTGCCAGCAGTAGACTAGCGGACGAGCAGTACTTC	CASSRLADEQYF
once	TRBV18	TRBJ2-2	-	TGTGCCAGCTCCCCAGTGAGGAACACCGGGGAGCTGTTTTTT	CASSPVRNTGELFF
-	TRBV29-1	TRBJ2-7	TRBD1	TGCAGCGTGGACAGGGGGCTAGGAGGAGAGCAGTACTTC	CSVDRGLGGEQYF
-	TRBV11-3	TRBJ1-3	-	TGTGCCAGCAGCTTAGGGGCAAAAGGAAACACCATATATTTT	CASSLGAKGNTIYF
-	TRBV6-6	TRBJ1-4	-	TGTGCCAGCACCAAAGGGGTTTCTAATGAAAAACTGTTTTTT	CASTKGVSNEKLFF
-	TRBV11-2	TRBJ1-2	TRBD1	TGTGCCAGCAGCTTACCATGGACAGGACAGGGCTACACCTTC	CASSLPWTGQGYTF
-	TRBV5-4	TRBJ2-2	-	TGTGCCAGCAGCTCCGACAGGAGGAAGAACACCGGGGAGCTGTTTTTT	CASSSDRRKNTGELFF
-	TRBV7-2	TRBJ2-5	-	TGTGCCAGCAGACAAAACCAAGAGACCCAGTACTTC	CASRQNQETQYF
-	TRBV27	TRBJ2-2	-	TGTGCCAGCAGTTTGGAGGGCGTTACCACCGGGGAGCTGTTTTTT	CASSLEGVTTGELFF
-	TRBV5-1	TRBJ2-7	TRBD1	TGCGCCAGCAGCTGGGAACAGGGGCCCTCCTACGAGCAGTACTTC	CASSWEQGPSYEQYF
-	TRBV30	TRBJ1-1	-	TGTGCCTGGAGGGGGAGAGGGGGAAAAACTGAAGCTTTCTTT	CAWRGRGGKTEAFF
-	TRBV9	TRBJ1-5	-	TGTGCCAGCAGCGTAATGTTGGGGGGGCCCCAGCATTTT	CASSVMLGGPQHF
-	TRBV12-3/TRBV12-4	TRBJ1-1	-	TGTGCCAGCAGTCCCGGGACATCTGAAGCTTTCTTT	CASSPGTSEAFF
once	TRBV19	TRBJ1-1	-	TGTGCCAGTAGTTACAGTAAGAACACTGAAGCTTTCTTT	CASSYSKNTEAFF